The entry below gives a single TCR beta chain sequence along with its context. Execution of the assay was at deep level. The method was immunoSEQ multiplex PCR; TCRdb's version includes in-frame clones alone and lacks a portion of them. The sample lists tens of thousands of clones, roughly three fifths occurring once. The source of the sample is a study of shared clonotypes between healthy human individuals. CDR1 and CDR2 from the germline V gene are SGHTA and FQGNSA. The CDR3 spans 14 residues. V was clipped by 5 bases and J by 8 bases, with 19 bases between them. The clonotype was recovered from a man aged 30 to 39 in good health. The gene calls are TRBV7-2 and TRBJ2-7; a possible D gene is TRBD2 (5 bases). Sequenced material: memory CD8+ T cells sorted from blood. Subset meaning: CD45RO+ cells pooled with CCR7-negative TemRA cells. CDR3 DNA: TGTGCCAGCAGCCCCCGGGGTGGCCCGCAACAGCAGTACTTC. It is translated as CASSPRGGPQQQYF.